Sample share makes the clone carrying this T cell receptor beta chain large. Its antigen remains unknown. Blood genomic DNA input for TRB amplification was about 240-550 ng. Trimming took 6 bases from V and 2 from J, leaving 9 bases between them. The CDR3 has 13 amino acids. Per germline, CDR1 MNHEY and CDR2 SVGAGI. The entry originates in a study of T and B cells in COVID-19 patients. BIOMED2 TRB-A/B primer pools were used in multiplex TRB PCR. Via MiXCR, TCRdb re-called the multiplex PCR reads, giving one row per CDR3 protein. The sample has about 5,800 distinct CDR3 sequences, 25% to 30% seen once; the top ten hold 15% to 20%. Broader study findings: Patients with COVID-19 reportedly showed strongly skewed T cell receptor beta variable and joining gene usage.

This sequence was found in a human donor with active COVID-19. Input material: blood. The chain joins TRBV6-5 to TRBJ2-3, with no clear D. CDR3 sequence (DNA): TGTGCCAGCAGGGCGGTTCCCACAGATACGCAGTATTTT. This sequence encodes CASRAVPTDTQYF.